Listed below are T cell receptor beta chains from one sample, sequenced in a study of technical replicates of blood from a handful of donors. The method was immunoSEQ multiplex PCR; TCRdb's version includes in-frame clones alone and lacks a portion of them. In the table there are around 76,000 clones, 80% to 95% of which are singletons. The specimen sequenced was T cells isolated from PBMCs. The receptors were gathered from a human donor in good health. CDR3s include the opening cysteine and the closing phenylalanine or tryptophan. The D gene is left open where the match is weak. Where a row states a size, it is once, few, many or the class of an expanded clone; other rows omit it.

D	J	V	size	CDR3	DNA
TRBD2	TRBJ2-1	TRBV4-2	once	CASSQETAREINNEQFF	TGTGCCAGCAGCCAAGAGACGGCGCGGGAGATAAACAATGAGCAGTTCTTC
.	TRBJ2-7	TRBV27	.	CASSLLANYEQYF	TGTGCCAGCAGTTTACTAGCTAACTACGAGCAGTACTTC
TRBD1	TRBJ2-7	TRBV18	.	CASSPSTDREQYF	TGTGCCAGCTCACCCTCTACGGACAGGGAGCAGTACTTC
TRBD2	TRBJ2-2	TRBV4-1	few	CASSQVLAANTGELFF	TGCGCCAGCAGCCAAGTCCTAGCGGCGAACACCGGGGAGCTGTTTTTT
.	TRBJ1-4	TRBV10-2	once	CASSDPGTLGKLFF	TGCGCCAGCAGTGACCCCGGGACTCTTGGAAAACTGTTTTTT
.	TRBJ1-2	TRBV7-9	.	CASSLGPPQDNYGYTF	TGTGCCAGCAGCTTAGGCCCCCCACAGGACAACTATGGCTACACCTTC
TRBD1	TRBJ1-1	TRBV29-1	.	CSVDRQGHTEAFF	TGCAGCGTTGATCGACAGGGACACACTGAAGCTTTCTTT
TRBD1	TRBJ1-2	TRBV28	.	CASSLDGRGHYGYTF	TGTGCCAGCAGTTTGGACGGGAGGGGGCACTATGGCTACACCTTC
.	TRBJ2-7	TRBV4-1	.	CASSPVETGYYEQYF	TGCGCCAGCAGCCCGGTCGAGACAGGATATTACGAGCAGTACTTC
TRBD1	TRBJ1-4	TRBV6-5	.	CASGGQNNEKLFF	TGTGCCAGCGGGGGACAGAATAATGAAAAACTGTTTTTT
.	TRBJ2-7	TRBV11-3	.	CASSKADVFREAYEQYF	TGTGCCAGCAGTAAAGCCGACGTGTTCAGGGAGGCCTACGAGCAGTACTTC
TRBD1	TRBJ2-3	TRBV6-1	once	CASSRDSSTDTQYF	TGTGCCAGCAGCCGGGACAGTAGCACAGATACGCAGTATTTT
.	TRBJ2-7	TRBV30	once	CAWSVGRGRQYF	TGTGCCTGGAGTGTCGGACGGGGAAGGCAGTACTTC
TRBD2	TRBJ2-1	TRBV30	.	CALYTSGSYNEQFF	TGTGCCTTGTATACTAGCGGCTCCTACAATGAGCAGTTCTTC
TRBD2	TRBJ2-7	TRBV28	.	CASRPLAGYSYEQYF	TGTGCCAGCAGGCCCCTAGCGGGGTATTCCTACGAGCAGTACTTC
TRBD1	TRBJ2-1	TRBV29-1	.	CSVPRTGRNEQFF	TGCAGCGTTCCCAGGACAGGGAGGAATGAGCAGTTCTTC
TRBD2	TRBJ2-5	TRBV15	.	CATSRAYLAAPGTQYF	TGTGCCACCAGCAGGGCCTATCTAGCGGCTCCTGGGACCCAGTACTTC
.	TRBJ1-2	TRBV6-5	.	CASSYSRDGGVGYTF	TGTGCCAGCAGTTACTCGAGGGACGGAGGGGTGGGCTACACCTTC
TRBD1	TRBJ2-7	TRBV20-1	few	CSAKQGTEQYF	TGCAGTGCGAAACAGGGGACCGAGCAGTACTTC
.	TRBJ2-7	TRBV7-9	.	CASSQTGYYEQYF	TGTGCCAGCAGTCAGACAGGTTACTACGAGCAGTACTTC
.	TRBJ1-2	TRBV19	.	CASSVEVPNYGYTF	TGTGCCAGTAGTGTTGAGGTTCCTAACTATGGCTACACCTTC
.	TRBJ2-7	TRBV27	.	CATAPFVGDHEQYF	TGTGCCACCGCCCCCTTCGTGGGCGACCACGAGCAGTACTTC
.	TRBJ1-3	TRBV7-6	.	CASSLSAGEGNTIYF	TGTGCCAGCAGCTTAAGTGCAGGGGAAGGAAACACCATATATTTT
.	TRBJ1-1	TRBV7-9	.	CASSFVQGITEAFF	TGTGCCAGCAGCTTCGTACAGGGAATAACTGAAGCTTTCTTT
.	TRBJ2-7	TRBV9	once	CASSVGQLGNEQYF	TGTGCCAGCAGCGTAGGACAACTAGGTAACGAGCAGTACTTC
.	TRBJ2-7	TRBV5-4	.	CASSLSVSSGEQYF	TGTGCCAGCAGCTTGTCAGTGTCCTCGGGGGAGCAGTACTTC
.	TRBJ2-6	TRBV7-9	.	CASSLDISGANVLTF	TGTGCCAGCAGCCTAGACATCTCTGGGGCCAACGTCCTGACTTTC
.	TRBJ1-1	TRBV27	.	CASSLFPSTEAFF	TGTGCCAGCAGTTTATTCCCTAGCACTGAAGCTTTCTTT
.	TRBJ2-5	TRBV9	once	CASSVGLMVRQETQYF	TGTGCCAGCAGCGTAGGCCTTATGGTGCGGCAAGAGACCCAGTACTTC
.	TRBJ2-1	TRBV7-8	.	CASSLERGHNEQFF	TGTGCCAGCAGCTTAGAACGTGGGCACAATGAGCAGTTCTTC
TRBD1	TRBJ2-3	TRBV5-8	.	CASSLMIGQGWGDTQYF	TGTGCCAGCAGCCTGATGATTGGACAGGGATGGGGGGATACGCAGTATTTT
TRBD2	TRBJ2-7	TRBV9	.	CASSVGTSGSSYEQYF	TGTGCCAGCAGCGTAGGAACTAGCGGGAGTTCCTACGAGCAGTACTTC
TRBD1	TRBJ1-2	TRBV28	.	CASSFWDRYGYTF	TGTGCCAGCAGTTTTTGGGACAGGTATGGCTACACCTTC
TRBD2	TRBJ2-4	TRBV7-9	.	CASSFALGGVAKNIQYF	TGTGCCAGCAGCTTTGCTCTTGGGGGGGTAGCCAAAAACATTCAGTACTTC
TRBD2	TRBJ2-7	TRBV4-1	.	CASSQLAGAGYEQYF	TGCGCCAGCAGCCAGCTAGCGGGAGCGGGCTACGAGCAGTACTTC
TRBD1	TRBJ1-2	TRBV4-3	.	CASSQDPTGDYGYTF	TGCGCCAGCAGCCAAGATCCCACAGGGGACTATGGCTACACCTTC
TRBD1	TRBJ1-1	TRBV29-1	.	CSVESGNRGSTFF	TGCAGCGTTGAATCTGGAAACAGGGGGTCAACTTTCTTT
TRBD1	TRBJ2-5	TRBV5-1	once	CASSSGTVQETQYF	TGCGCCAGCAGCTCCGGGACAGTCCAAGAGACCCAGTACTTC
.	TRBJ1-1	TRBV4-2	once	CASSQENRRTEAFF	TGTGCCAGCAGCCAAGAGAACAGAAGGACTGAAGCTTTCTTT
TRBD1	TRBJ1-1	TRBV5-1	.	CASYQRGPNTEAFF	TGCGCCAGCTACCAAAGGGGGCCGAACACTGAAGCTTTCTTT
TRBD1	TRBJ2-7	TRBV18	.	CASSPGQGVLLEQYF	TGTGCCAGCTCACCCGGACAGGGGGTACTTCTAGAGCAGTACTTC
TRBD2	TRBJ2-3	TRBV7-2	.	CASSSVTSGVTDTQYF	TGTGCCAGCAGCTCCGTAACTAGCGGGGTCACAGATACGCAGTATTTT
TRBD2	TRBJ2-7	TRBV5-4	.	CASSSLAGGPNEQYF	TGTGCCAGCAGCTCACTAGCGGGAGGGCCTAACGAGCAGTACTTC
.	TRBJ1-2	TRBV11-2	.	CASSSFYGYTF	TGTGCCAGCAGCTCCTTCTATGGCTACACCTTC
.	TRBJ1-5	TRBV10-3	.	CAISDGDQPQHF	TGTGCCATCAGTGACGGGGATCAGCCCCAGCATTTT